Following are 26 T cell receptor beta chains from one sample sequenced in a study of blood T cell repertoires in COVID-19. This table comes from immunoSEQ multiplex PCR, and its TCRdb copy is limited to in-frame clones, with some not included. This repertoire shows hundreds of thousands of clones, around nine tenths found once; its top ten account for approximately 2.9%. The sequenced material came from peripheral blood. These receptors were collected from a man aged 55 to 70 with acute or convalescent COVID-19.

The chain employs TRBV4-2 and TRBJ2-7; 7 bases are shared with TRBD1. Trimming cost V 2 bases and J 1 base; bases outside gene matches: 11. Germline V CDR1 and CDR2: LGHNA, YNFKEQ. There are 17 residues in the CDR3. CDR3 bases: TGTGCCAGCAGCCAAAATCCAGACAGGGCAAGTTCCTACGAGCAGTACTTC. Its translation is CASSQNPDRASSYEQYF.

A few counts support this clone. The chain is built from TRBV25-1 and TRBJ1-2; tentatively, D is TRBD1 (5 bases). CDR1 and CDR2 from the germline V gene are MGHDK and SYGVNS. The CDR3 consists of 17 residues. Trimming took off 2 bases at V and 2 bases at J, with 18 bases between the two ends. The CDR3 bases are TGTGCCAGCAGTGAAGTCGGCCGGGGGGAGTACAACTATGGCTACACCTTC. Residues: CASSEVGRGEYNYGYTF.

This clone has just one count. The rearrangement uses TRBV7-9 and TRBJ1-4, with D tentatively TRBD1 (5 bases). The CDR3 spans 14 residues. The V end lost 1 base, the J end lost 7 bases, and 10 bases lay between the germline ends. From germline, CDR1 is SEHNR and CDR2 FQNEAQ (reference sequence). CDR3 protein: CASSLVRQGEKLFF. The CDR3 region has the DNA TGTGCCAGCAGCTTAGTCAGGCAGGGTGAAAAACTGTTTTTT.

This chain links TRBV27 with TRBJ1-5; 8 bases are a match to TRBD1. V shed 5 bases and J 4 bases; nucleotides not matched to a gene: 10. This CDR3 region has 16 residues. In germline, CDR1 is MNHEY, CDR2 SMNVEV (reference sequence). The CDR3 loop reads CASSPRPDRGNQPQHF. CDR3 nucleotides: TGTGCCAGCAGTCCCCGCCCAGACAGGGGTAATCAGCCCCAGCATTTT.

The V call is TRBV11-2, the J call TRBJ1-2; D is unresolved. The CDR3 has 13 amino acids. V lost 5 bases and J lost 3, with 10 bases in between. Per germline, CDR1 SGHAT and CDR2 FQNNGV. The CDR3 loop reads CASSPNRDYGYTF. DNA for the CDR3: TGTGCCAGCAGCCCCAACAGAGACTATGGCTACACCTTC.

The chain recombines TRBV6-2 or TRBV6-3 with TRBJ2-7, with TRBD1 identical over 10 bases. In germline, CDR1 is MNHEY, CDR2 SVGEGT. J gave up 4 bases and V 5 bases, and 5 bases lay outside the gene matches. The CDR3 length is 14 residues. Here the CDR3 reads CASSDRQGAYEQYF. The CDR3 bases are TGTGCCAGCAGTGACCGACAGGGGGCATACGAGCAGTACTTC.

The genes are TRBV19 and TRBJ2-4; possible D gene TRBD1, 6 bases. This CDR3 region has 20 residues. V lost 4 bases and J 0 bases, leaving 25 bases between the germline ends. Germline V gives CDR1 LNHDA, CDR2 SQIVND (reference sequence). The CDR3 sequence: CASSSPAGVADFVAKNIQYF. The CDR3 DNA reads TGTGCCAGTAGTAGCCCTGCAGGGGTCGCCGATTTTGTAGCCAAAAACATTCAGTACTTC. Full variable domain (remainder filled in from reference TRBV19 and TRBJ2-4): DGGITQSPKYLFRKEGQNVTLSCEQNLNHDAMYWYRQDPGQGLRLIYYSQIVNDFQKGDIAEGYSVSREKKESFPLTVTSAQKNPTAFYLCASSSPAGVADFVAKNIQYFGAGTRLSVL.

The chain uses TRBV6-2 or TRBV6-3 and TRBJ1-5; 11 bases match TRBD1. In germline, CDR1 is MNHEY, CDR2 SVGEGT. Germline trimming cut 2 bases from V and 0 bases from J; bases unmatched to any gene: 12. CDR3 length: 20 residues. The CDR3 is CASSYPRGQGATYSNQPQHF. Here the CDR3 DNA reads TGTGCCAGCAGTTACCCACGAGGACAGGGGGCCACCTATAGCAATCAGCCCCAGCATTTT.

CDR3 sequence: CASSLIGPGKNTEAFF. The CDR3 nucleotides are TGTGCCAGCAGCTTGATTGGTCCAGGGAAGAACACTGAAGCTTTCTTT. J is TRBJ1-1 and V is TRBV5-5; D may be TRBD1 (5 bases). The V gene's germline CDR1 is SGHKS and CDR2 YYEKEE (reference sequence). The CDR3 is 16 residues long. V was trimmed by 1 base and J by 1 base, leaving 14 bases between them.

The chain is built from TRBV14 and TRBJ2-1; a weak D match, TRBD2 (6 bases). CDR1 SGHDN and CDR2 FVKESK come from the germline V gene. Trimming took off 7 bases at V and 10 bases at J, with 23 bases between the two ends. CDR3 length: 15 residues. CDR3 bases: TGTGCCAGCACCCTTTCCGGGGGAGTCCGGTGGGAGCAGTTCTTC. Its translation is CASTLSGGVRWEQFF.

V usage is TRBV19 and J usage is TRBJ2-2; TRBD2 might be the D (6 bases). This CDR3 contains 15 residues. V lost 3 bases to trimming and J lost 4 bases, with 12 bases between them. Per germline, CDR1 LNHDA and CDR2 SQIVND (reference sequence). This CDR3 reads CASSIGGLPTGELFF. The CDR3 DNA follows: TGTGCCAGTAGTATCGGGGGACTTCCCACCGGGGAGCTGTTTTTT.

The V call is TRBV6-2 or TRBV6-3, the J call TRBJ1-6, with D possibly TRBD1 on 6 matching bases. The CDR3 is 14 residues long. Germline V CDR1 and CDR2: MNHEY, SVGEGT. The V gene lost 6 bases and the J gene lost 8 bases, with 14 bases spanning the gap. This chain's CDR3 is CASSTVRGYSPLHF. The CDR3 bases are TGTGCCAGCAGCACAGTAAGGGGGTATTCACCCCTCCACTTT.

The chain carries TRBV7-9 and TRBJ1-1; D gene uncertain. The germline V gene has CDR1 SEHNR and CDR2 FQNEAQ (reference sequence). The CDR3 loop spans 15 amino acids. Trimming took off 5 bases at V and 3 bases at J, with 16 bases between the two ends. The CDR3 sequence is CASSESSGRDTEAFF. The CDR3, as DNA: TGTGCCAGCAGCGAATCAAGCGGTAGGGACACTGAAGCTTTCTTT.

The chain joins TRBV5-1 to TRBJ1-1; D ambiguous. With 5 bases removed from V and 0 bases from J, the gap between germline ends came to 11 bases. Germline values: CDR1 SGHRS, CDR2 YFSETQ. CDR3 size: 14 residues. DNA of the CDR3: TGCGCCAGCAGGGCTGGGGAGCTGAACACTGAAGCTTTCTTT. Translating it yields CASRAGELNTEAFF.

The rearrangement uses TRBV5-8 and TRBJ2-2; the match to TRBD1 covers 7 bases. Germline V gene data show CDR1 as SGHTS and CDR2 as YDEGEE. V was clipped by 6 bases and J by 4 bases; unmatched bases: 6. There are 14 residues in the CDR3. The CDR3, as DNA: TGTGCCAGCAACAGGGGTAGGACCACCGGGGAGCTGTTTTTT. This gives the protein CASNRGRTTGELFF. The full variable domain, in which reference TRBV5-8 and TRBJ2-2 provide the parts outside the CDR3, is EAGVTQSPTHLIKTRGQQATLRCSPISGHTSVYWYQQALGLGLQFLLWYDEGEERNRGNFPPRFSGRQFPNYSSELNVNALELEDSALYLCASNRGRTTGELFFGEGSRLTVL.

This sequence joins TRBV6-1 and TRBJ1-2; 8 positions match TRBD1. The germline gives CDR1 MNHNS, CDR2 SASEGT. CDR3 size: 16 residues. The trim removed 4 bases at V and 4 bases at J, leaving 11 bases unmatched. The CDR3 reads CASSAALGTGPYGYTF. The DNA of the CDR3 is TGTGCCAGCAGTGCGGCGCTTGGGACAGGCCCCTATGGCTACACCTTC.

The chain couples TRBV19 to TRBJ2-7; 8 nucleotides agree with TRBD1. The CDR3 length is 14 residues. Germline V lookup: CDR1 LNHDA, CDR2 SQIVND (reference sequence). The trim removed 4 bases at V and 6 bases at J, leaving 8 bases unmatched. CDR3 residues: CASSNGQGWIEQYF. CDR3 DNA: TGTGCCAGTAGTAACGGACAGGGATGGATCGAGCAGTACTTC.

This clone was seen more than once but under ten times. The same CDR3 can be traced to other DNA sequences in this sample. The gene calls are TRBV3-1 (or the pseudogene TRBV3-2) and TRBJ1-1; D gene uncertain. The V and J ends lost 0 bases and 4 bases respectively, with 6 bases between them. Germline values: CDR1 LGHDT, CDR2 YNNKEL (reference sequence). This CDR3 has 13 amino acids. The DNA for the CDR3 is TGTGCCAGCAGCCAAGACCGGGGCACTGAAGCTTTCTTT. Its protein product is CASSQDRGTEAFF.

This chain joins TRBV29-1 and TRBJ2-2; D uncertain. CDR1 is SQVTM, CDR2 ANQGSEA, per germline. V dropped 7 bases and J dropped 3 bases, with 6 bases sitting between them. This CDR3 is 11 amino acids long. The CDR3 DNA reads as TGCAGCGGCCGGGACACCGGGGAGCTGTTTTTT. Its protein product is CSGRDTGELFF.

The chain recombines TRBV5-6 with TRBJ1-1; 9 nucleotides align to TRBD1. The CDR3 sequence is 16 residues long. The V segment lost 1 base and the J segment 1 base; nucleotides outside the gene matches: 5. Germline V gene lookup returns CDR1 SGHDT and CDR2 YYEEEE. The CDR3 nucleotides read TGTGCCAGCAGCTTGTTCTGGACAGGGGCGAACACTGAAGCTTTCTTT. It yields the protein CASSLFWTGANTEAFF.

The chain links TRBV25-1 to TRBJ1-1, with D possibly matching TRBD1 (6 bases). The CDR3 covers 13 residues. V was clipped by 2 bases and J by 9 bases, with 13 bases between them. The germline CDR1 and CDR2 sequences are MGHDK and SYGVNS. CDR3: CASSEDGTRQAFF. The CDR3 DNA sequence: TGTGCCAGCAGTGAAGACGGGACACGTCAAGCTTTCTTT.

V is TRBV5-5 and J is TRBJ1-4, with 8 bases aligning to TRBD1. From germline, CDR1 is SGHKS and CDR2 YYEKEE (reference sequence). The CDR3 has 18 amino acids. J lost 2 bases, V lost 2 bases, and 11 bases had no gene match. In DNA, the CDR3 is TGTGCCAGCAGCTTTCTTTATCAGGGGGCGGTGACTAATGAAAAACTGTTTTTT. Translated, it gives CASSFLYQGAVTNEKLFF.

V is TRBV7-2 and J is TRBJ2-5; 12 bases map to TRBD1. Germline V gives CDR1 SGHTA, CDR2 FQGNSA. There are 19 residues in the CDR3. With 5 bases clipped from V and 2 bases from J, the junction kept 15 bases outside the gene matches. For the CDR3, the DNA is TGTGCCAGCAGCCCAAACCTACCGGGACAGGGGGCGCGGCAAGAGACCCAGTACTTC. It codes for CASSPNLPGQGARQETQYF.

The chain couples TRBV12-5 to TRBJ2-5, with D perhaps matching TRBD2 (5 bases). CDR3 length equals 12 residues. V was trimmed by 1 base and J by 5 bases, leaving 5 bases between them. Looked up from germline, CDR1 is LGHNT and CDR2 is FRNRAP. CDR3: CASGLASETQYF. CDR3 sequence (DNA): TGTGCTAGTGGTTTGGCTAGCGAGACCCAGTACTTC.

The CDR3 DNA reads as TGTGCCAGTAACGGGCGGGGAGAGACCCAGTACTTC. Its protein product is CASNGRGETQYF. V usage is TRBV19 and J usage is TRBJ2-5; D is perhaps TRBD2 (6 bases). Looked up from germline, CDR1 is LNHDA and CDR2 is SQIVND (reference sequence). The V end was cut by 7 bases, the J end by 4 bases, with 10 bases between. The CDR3 has 12 amino acids.

This clone was recorded only once. The chain uses TRBV6-5 and TRBJ2-5, with D unclear. This CDR3 has 14 amino acids. Germline V gene sequence: CDR1 MNHEY, CDR2 SVGAGI. V shed 0 bases and J shed 5 bases, with 10 bases lying between them. The DNA for the CDR3 is TGTGCCAGCAGTTACTCGATCCTTAGTGAGACCCAGTACTTC. Amino acid sequence: CASSYSILSETQYF.